These 11 T cell receptor beta chains were all obtained from the same sample, sequenced in a study of CD8 T cells in ankylosing spondylitis. In TCRdb, the 5' RACE reads were re-called with MiXCR into one record per CDR3 protein. The sample holds 100,000 to 150,000 distinct CDR3 sequences, approximately 9.7% seen once. The sample comprised blood, either unsorted or a sorted T cell fraction (not recorded which). Every receptor here comes from a male donor with ankylosing spondylitis or in good health (not recorded which).

This clonotype has at least ten counts. V usage is TRBV20-1 and J usage is TRBJ2-7, with D tentatively TRBD1 (7 bases). V was cut by 4 bases and J by 2 bases, with 21 bases left in between. Germline V lookup: CDR1 DFQATT, CDR2 SNEGSKA (reference sequence). The CDR3 spans 16 residues. The CDR3 region has the DNA TGCAGTGCTACCGACCTGCGGGGACAGAGCACCTACGAGCAGTACTTC. Amino acid sequence: CSATDLRGQSTYEQYF.

This clonotype was counted many times. The chain recombines TRBV24-1 with TRBJ1-1; a possible D gene is TRBD1 (6 bases). Germline V gene sequence: CDR1 KGHDR, CDR2 SFDVKD. V lost 3 bases, J lost 3 bases, and 7 bases lay in between. This CDR3 comprises 13 residues. CDR3 in amino acids: CATSDGGYTEAFF. The CDR3 coding sequence is TGTGCCACCAGTGATGGGGGCTACACTGAAGCTTTCTTT.

The chain links TRBV19 to TRBJ2-2; D ambiguous. The CDR3 spans 14 residues. CDR1 is LNHDA and CDR2 is SQIVND in the germline V gene (reference sequence). The V and J ends lost 5 bases and 10 bases respectively, with 17 bases between them. The CDR3 reads CASSPGRVGAELFF. DNA of the CDR3: TGTGCCAGTAGTCCCGGACGGGTCGGCGCGGAGCTGTTTTTT.

This clonotype was picked up many times. This chain links TRBV27 with TRBJ2-3, with TRBD2 matching 10 bases. The CDR3 totals 16 residues. The germline gives CDR1 MNHEY, CDR2 SMNVEV (reference sequence). With V trimmed by 7 bases and J by 4 bases, 11 bases remained unmatched. CDR3 region: CASKSAGTSAADTQYF. Here the CDR3 DNA reads TGTGCCAGCAAAAGCGCCGGGACTAGCGCAGCAGATACGCAGTATTTT.

In this sample, this clonotype turned up many times. The chain joins TRBV5-5 to TRBJ1-1; no reliable D call. The length of the CDR3 is 13 residues. Germline V lookup: CDR1 SGHKS, CDR2 YYEKEE (reference sequence). V lost 0 bases and J 12 bases, leaving 15 bases between the germline ends. CDR3 sequence: CASSLGSSGVTFF. CDR3 bases: TGTGCCAGCAGCTTGGGATCGAGCGGGGTTACTTTCTTT.

A few counts support this clonotype. This sequence joins TRBV5-1 and TRBJ2-2; 9 bases map to TRBD2. The CDR3 is 17 amino acids. V was clipped by 3 bases and J by 0 bases; unmatched bases: 6. Germline values: CDR1 SGHRS, CDR2 YFSETQ. CDR3 sequence (DNA): TGCGCCAGCAGCTCTGGACTAGCGACACCGAACACCGGGGAGCTGTTTTTT. It is translated as CASSSGLATPNTGELFF.

The chain links TRBV28 to TRBJ2-5; TRBD2 matches at 8 bases. CDR1 MDHEN and CDR2 SYDVKM come from the germline V gene. The V segment lost 2 bases and the J segment 4 bases; nucleotides outside the gene matches: 6. The CDR3 covers 15 residues. The CDR3 here is CASSLGTSVRETQYF. The CDR3 DNA follows: TGTGCCAGCAGTTTAGGGACTAGTGTTCGAGAGACCCAGTACTTC.

At least ten counts were recorded for this clonotype. J is TRBJ2-5 and V is TRBV15; D is uncertain. Germline CDR1 reads LNHNV; CDR2 reads YYDKDF (reference sequence). The CDR3 contains 11 residues. Trimming pared 1 base from V and 4 bases from J, leaving 1 base between. CDR3 DNA sequence: TGTGCCACCAGCAGAGTAGAGACCCAGTACTTC. This translates into CATSRVETQYF. Full variable domain (rest looked up from reference TRBV15 and TRBJ2-5): DAMVIQNPRYQVTQFGKPVTLSCSQTLNHNVMYWYQQKSSQAPKLLFHYYDKDFNNEADTPDNFQSRRPNTSFCFLDIRSPGLGDTAMYLCATSRVETQYFGPGTRLLVL.

This clonotype appeared a few times. The rearrangement uses TRBV7-2 and TRBJ2-7, with D maybe TRBD2 (6 bases). The V gene's germline CDR1 is SGHTA and CDR2 FQGNSA. Trimming stripped 5 bases from V and 3 bases from J, with 11 bases between. The CDR3 has 13 amino acids. This CDR3 reads CASSTGSHYEQYF. DNA of the CDR3: TGTGCCAGCAGCACCGGGAGTCACTACGAGCAGTACTTC.

This clonotype turned up a few times. The rearrangement uses TRBV20-1 and TRBJ2-1; TRBD1 agrees at 7 bases. The germline CDR1 and CDR2 sequences are DFQATT and SNEGSKA (reference sequence). Trimming at V came to 6 bases and at J to 0 bases, leaving 14 bases not matched to a gene. The CDR3 is 17 amino acids. CDR3 coding DNA: TGCAGTGCCAGGCGACAGGGAGTTTTTAGCTCCTACAATGAGCAGTTCTTC. It yields the protein CSARRQGVFSSYNEQFF.

This clonotype occurred many times. The V call is TRBV5-1, the J call TRBJ2-3; TRBD1 agrees at 12 bases. Per germline, CDR1 SGHRS and CDR2 YFSETQ. The J segment lost 2 bases and the V segment lost 3 bases, leaving 7 bases of the junction unmatched. The CDR3 sequence is 17 residues long. The CDR3 DNA reads as TGCGCCAGCAGCTCTAGCGGGACAGGGGGCATCACAGATACGCAGTATTTT. Amino acids: CASSSSGTGGITDTQYF.